Following are 20 T cell receptor beta chains from one sample sequenced in a study of blood T cell repertoires in COVID-19. The method was immunoSEQ multiplex PCR; TCRdb's version includes in-frame clones alone and lacks a portion of them. Of about 240,000 clones in the sample, 75% to 90% were seen once. The specimen was PBMCs or T cells enriched from blood (not recorded which). Every receptor here comes from a woman in her thirties who had recovered from COVID-19.

The chain carries TRBV7-2 and TRBJ1-5; D is possibly TRBD1 (6 bases). The V end lost 1 base, the J end lost 7 bases, and 14 bases lay between the germline ends. The CDR3 contains 15 residues. Germline lookup yields CDR1 SGHTA and CDR2 FQGNSA. The CDR3 reads CASSLEQGPHQPQHF. CDR3 sequence (DNA): TGTGCCAGCAGCTTAGAACAGGGTCCCCACCAGCCCCAGCATTTT.

The gene calls are TRBV30 and TRBJ1-2; D remains unclear. Trimming shortened V by 0 bases and J by 3 bases, and 11 bases separated the two germline ends. The CDR3 sequence is 14 residues long. Per germline, CDR1 GTSNPN and CDR2 SVGIG (reference sequence). CDR3 region: CAWSVSVGDYGYTF. CDR3 DNA: TGTGCCTGGAGTGTATCCGTGGGCGACTATGGCTACACCTTC. Full variable domain (missing parts from reference TRBV30 and TRBJ1-2): SQTIHQWPATLVQPVGSPLSLECTVEGTSNPNLYWYRQAAGRGLQLLFYSVGIGQISSEVPQNLSASRPQDRQFILSSKKLLLSDSGFYLCAWSVSVGDYGYTFGSGTRLTVV.

The V and J genes are TRBV29-1 and TRBJ2-1; 9 bases align to TRBD2. The V segment lost 3 bases and the J segment 8 bases; nucleotides outside the gene matches: 8. The length of the CDR3 is 14 residues. Germline-derived CDR1 and CDR2 are SQVTM and ANQGSEA. CDR3 amino acids: CSVERLAGTHEQFF. The CDR3 DNA reads as TGCAGCGTTGAGAGGCTAGCGGGGACGCATGAGCAGTTCTTC.

CDR3 DNA: TGTGCCAGCAGCTTAACTGGGTTTGGGGGGACAGATACGCAGTATTTT. Amino acid sequence: CASSLTGFGGTDTQYF. V gene TRBV7-9 combines with J gene TRBJ2-3; D perhaps matches TRBD2 (6 bases). CDR1 and CDR2 (germline): SEHNR, FQNEAQ (reference sequence). This CDR3 spans 16 amino acids. V was trimmed by 2 bases and J by 3 bases, leaving 15 bases between them.

The chain recombines TRBV4-3 with TRBJ1-1; unclear D gene. The V and J ends lost 0 bases and 0 bases respectively, with 23 bases between them. Germline CDR1 reads LGHNA; CDR2 reads YSLEER. This CDR3 is built from 20 residues. The CDR3 region has the DNA TGCGCCAGCAGCCAAGAAATTTTTGAGGGCCGGAGACTAATGAACACTGAAGCTTTCTTT. As protein: CASSQEIFEGRRLMNTEAFF.

V and J are TRBV25-1 and TRBJ1-4; tentative D call: TRBD1 (5 bases). CDR3 size: 15 residues. V was cut by 3 bases and J by 5 bases, with 13 bases left in between. Germline values: CDR1 MGHDK, CDR2 SYGVNS. The CDR3 nucleotides are TGTGCCAGCAGTGACAGGGCAACGGAAAATGAAAAACTGTTTTTT. Its translation: CASSDRATENEKLFF.

The chain has TRBV11-2 and TRBJ2-7; no clear D gene. CDR1 SGHAT and CDR2 FQNNGV come from the germline V gene. CDR3 length: 12 amino acids. V shed 5 bases and J shed 5 bases, with 10 bases lying between them. The CDR3 region has the DNA TGTGCCAGCAGCATCACGCGGCACGAGCAGTACTTC. Translation: CASSITRHEQYF.

The gene calls are TRBV6-1 and TRBJ1-1, with 10 bases matching TRBD1. V shed 3 bases, J shed 10 bases, and the junction held 2 bases outside the gene matches. Germline loops: CDR1 MNHNS, CDR2 SASEGT. The length of the CDR3 is 12 residues. The DNA for the CDR3 is TGTGCCAGCAGTGATAGGACAGGGGGAGCTTTCTTT. The encoded protein is CASSDRTGGAFF.

The rearrangement links TRBV21-1 to TRBJ2-1; the D segment call TRBD2 is taken from the table without a DNA check. TRBV21-1 is shown as a pseudogene. The CDR3 consists of 21 residues. CDR3 DNA: TGTGCCAGCAGCAAAAGGGAAGGGACTACCGAAACCTATTGGGGCTACAATGAGCAGTTCTTC. As protein: CASSKREGTTETYWGYNEQFF.

The chain combines TRBV9 with TRBJ1-2; weak D call: TRBD1 (5 bases). The germline V and J ends were trimmed by 4 bases and 4 bases, with 17 bases remaining between them. Germline V CDR1 and CDR2: SGDLS, YYNGEE. The length of the CDR3 is 15 residues. The CDR3 DNA follows: TGTGCCAGCAGCCCCTTCCCCCAGGGTGGCTATGGCTACACCTTC. Protein: CASSPFPQGGYGYTF.

CDR3 bases: TGTGCCAGCAGCGGGACAACAGGAACATTGGCTGAAGCTTTCTTT. It codes for CASSGTTGTLAEAFF. The V and J genes are TRBV7-9 and TRBJ1-1, with D perhaps TRBD1 (6 bases). Deletions cut 5 bases from V and 6 bases from J, with 19 bases between. Germline V gives CDR1 SEHNR, CDR2 FQNEAQ (reference sequence). This CDR3 is built from 15 residues.

V and J are TRBV9 and TRBJ2-7, with 10 bases identical to TRBD2. V lost 4 bases to trimming and J lost 0 bases; unmatched junction nucleotides: 7. The CDR3 runs 16 residues. The germline CDR1 and CDR2 sequences are SGDLS and YYNGEE. This CDR3 reads CASSLQAGGNSYEQYF. The DNA for the CDR3 is TGTGCCAGCAGCTTGCAAGCGGGAGGGAACTCCTACGAGCAGTACTTC.

The rearrangement uses TRBV27 and TRBJ1-6; 8 nucleotides line up with TRBD1. Germline trimming cut 3 bases from V and 5 bases from J; bases unmatched to any gene: 15. CDR3 length equals 19 residues. The V gene's germline CDR1 is MNHEY and CDR2 SMNVEV (reference sequence). CDR3 sequence (DNA): TGTGCCAGCAGTTTCCGACAGGGGCACAGGGGAATAGATAATTCACCCCTCCACTTT. Its protein product is CASSFRQGHRGIDNSPLHF.

The V call is TRBV19, the J call TRBJ1-5; TRBD1 might be the D (6 bases). Germline values: CDR1 LNHDA, CDR2 SQIVND (reference sequence). The CDR3 is 15 residues long. V lost 2 bases, J lost 4 bases, and 12 bases lay in between. CDR3 loop: CASSIMGAGNQPQHF. CDR3 bases: TGTGCCAGTAGTATAATGGGGGCCGGGAATCAGCCCCAGCATTTT.

The CDR3: CASSVRTTGTGRAFF. DNA for the CDR3: TGTGCCAGCAGCGTAAGGACAACCGGGACAGGGAGGGCTTTCTTT. This chain links TRBV5-4 with TRBJ1-1; TRBD1 matches 9 bases. Germline V CDR1 and CDR2: SGHNT, YYREEE (reference sequence). The CDR3 contains 15 residues. J gave up 11 bases and V 4 bases, and 15 bases lay outside the gene matches.

The chain links TRBV18 to TRBJ1-6; 8 bases are shared with TRBD1. Germline trimming cut 5 bases from V and 9 bases from J; bases unmatched to any gene: 12. Germline lookup yields CDR1 KGHSH and CDR2 LQKENI. The CDR3 consists of 16 residues. The CDR3, as DNA: TGTGCCAGCTCAAGAAAGTCTCAGGGGGCGCGTTCACCCCTCCACTTT. Its translation: CASSRKSQGARSPLHF.

This clone came up once. This chain joins TRBV5-4 and TRBJ1-4; 7 nucleotides line up with TRBD1. V lost 3 bases to trimming and J lost 4 bases; unmatched junction nucleotides: 9. CDR3 length equals 16 residues. The germline CDR1 and CDR2 sequences are SGHNT and YYREEE (reference sequence). The CDR3 loop is CASSSDPQGRNEKLFF. The CDR3 DNA is TGTGCCAGCAGCTCGGATCCACAGGGGCGTAATGAAAAACTGTTTTTT.

The chain uses TRBV28 and TRBJ2-3; D remains unclear. CDR1 is MDHEN and CDR2 is SYDVKM in the germline V gene. This CDR3 region has 13 residues. V dropped 5 bases and J dropped 0 bases, with 6 bases sitting between them. The CDR3 spells CASSISSTDTQYF. The CDR3, as DNA: TGTGCCAGCAGTATTTCTAGCACAGATACGCAGTATTTT.

J is TRBJ2-2 and V is TRBV7-6; D gene unclear. The CDR3 spans 16 residues. Trimming shortened V by 1 base and J by 4 bases, and 13 bases separated the two germline ends. Germline values: CDR1 SGHVS, CDR2 FNYEAQ. The CDR3 here is CASSLVGARGTGELFF. CDR3 sequence (DNA): TGTGCCAGCAGCTTAGTCGGCGCGCGAGGCACCGGGGAGCTGTTTTTT.

The V gene is TRBV11-1, the J gene TRBJ2-1; 7 nucleotides agree with TRBD1. V gave up 0 bases and J gave up 4 bases; unmatched junction bases: 3. Germline V lookup: CDR1 SGHAT, CDR2 FQDESV (reference sequence). The CDR3 totals 15 residues. CDR3 bases: TGTGCCAGCAGCTTAGCAGGGGGCGGGTACAATGAGCAGTTCTTC. Amino acids: CASSLAGGGYNEQFF. Full variable domain (outside the CDR3, taken from reference TRBV11-1 and TRBJ2-1): EAEVAQSPRYKITEKSQAVAFWCDPISGHATLYWYRQILGQGPELLVQFQDESVVDDSQLPKDRFSAERLKGVDSTLKIQPAELGDSAMYLCASSLAGGGYNEQFFGPGTRLTVL.